One TCR beta chain is described in this entry. The target antigen is unknown. The data are from a study of shared clonotypes between healthy human individuals. The study, taken as a whole, reports: Rarefaction curves obtained for sorted subsets showed sequencing incomplete despite large depth. The genetic and exposure-history diversity represented was limited by few donors. All-four-donor shared clonotypes had higher generation probabilities than non-shared clonotypes did. Naive subsets tended to show greater estimated richness than memory subsets.

Here immunoSEQ multiplex PCR was the method, and the copy in TCRdb shows in-frame clones only, minus some. The sample contains approximately 2.1 million clones, approximately 95% of which appear only once. Trimming stripped 2 bases from V and 5 bases from J, with 13 bases between. Germline CDR1 reads SGHRS; CDR2 reads YFSETQ. This CDR3 is 15 amino acids long. The sequenced sample consisted of naive CD4+ T cells from PBMCs. Noted subset: CD45RA+ positively selected. V and J are TRBV5-1 and TRBJ1-4, with a possible D match to TRBD1 (5 bases). This TCR was recovered from a young man in good health. Some clones in this sample may be carry-over from other donors' samples. The CDR3 DNA sequence: TGCGCCAGCAGCTTAGGACACCTGAAGAATGAAAAACTGTTTTTT. This sequence encodes CASSLGHLKNEKLFF.